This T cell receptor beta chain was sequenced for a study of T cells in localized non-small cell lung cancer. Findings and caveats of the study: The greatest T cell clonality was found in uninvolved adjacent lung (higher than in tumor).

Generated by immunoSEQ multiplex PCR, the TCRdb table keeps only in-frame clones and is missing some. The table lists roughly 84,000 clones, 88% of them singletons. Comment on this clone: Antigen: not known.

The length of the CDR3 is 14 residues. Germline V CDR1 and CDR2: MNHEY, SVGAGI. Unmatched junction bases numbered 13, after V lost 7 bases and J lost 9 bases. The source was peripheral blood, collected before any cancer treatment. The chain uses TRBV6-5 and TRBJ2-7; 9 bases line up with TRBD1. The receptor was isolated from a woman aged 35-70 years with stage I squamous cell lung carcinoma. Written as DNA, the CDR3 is TGTGCCAGCAACCCGGGACAGGGTAACAGCTGGCAGTACTTC. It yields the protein CASNPGQGNSWQYF.